The clone carrying this T cell receptor (beta chain) turned up a few times. What it binds is unknown. Looked up from germline, CDR1 is SNHLY and CDR2 is FYNNEI. The germline V and J ends were trimmed by 8 bases and 3 bases, with 11 bases remaining between them. This CDR3 is built from 13 residues. The data derive from a study of T cell repertoires in cytomegalovirus infection. At the level of the study: Alongside well-studied HLA-B-restricted CMV epitopes, recently identified HLA-C-restricted CMV epitopes were also used. The public TCR beta signatures pointed to both CMV infection and matching HLA type. General study points: Carriers of CMV plus the relevant HLA were identified by cumulative public TCR beta family frequency. Dominating the ex vivo response were TCR beta clonotypes that were CMV-specific and HLA-C-restricted.

One entry per CDR3 protein, called by TCRdb with MiXCR from the reads. The profile shows around 800,000 distinct CDR3 sequences, approximately 32% of them singletons. The source of this sequence is a human donor in good health (CMV status not recorded). Some clones in this sample may be carry-over from other donors' samples. The V gene is TRBV2, the J gene TRBJ2-1; unclear D gene. The sample was cultured CD8+ T cells from PBMCs, taken from culture after CMV antigen stimulation. The chain's CDR3 is CASLALRYNEQFF. The DNA of the CDR3 is TGTGCCAGCTTGGCGCTACGCTACAATGAGCAGTTCTTC.